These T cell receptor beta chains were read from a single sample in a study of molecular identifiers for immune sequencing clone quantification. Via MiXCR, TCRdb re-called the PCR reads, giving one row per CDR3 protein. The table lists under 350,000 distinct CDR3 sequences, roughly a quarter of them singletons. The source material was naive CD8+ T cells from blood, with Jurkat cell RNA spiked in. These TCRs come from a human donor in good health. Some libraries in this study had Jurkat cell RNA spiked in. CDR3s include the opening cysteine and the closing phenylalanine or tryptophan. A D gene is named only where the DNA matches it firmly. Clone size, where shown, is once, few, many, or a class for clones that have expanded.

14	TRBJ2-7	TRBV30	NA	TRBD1	CAWYPGQGTYEQHF	TGTGCCTGGTATCCGGGACAGGGTACCTACGAGCAGCACTTC
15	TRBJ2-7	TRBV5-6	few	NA	CASSLGNPWSYEQYF	TGTGCCAGCAGCTTGGGGAATCCATGGTCCTACGAGCAGTACTTC
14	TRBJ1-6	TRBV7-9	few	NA	CASSLSATNSPLHF	TGTGCCAGCAGCTTAAGTGCAACTAATTCACCCCTCCACTTT
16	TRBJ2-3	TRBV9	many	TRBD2	CASNPLVAGGLDTQYF	TGTGCCAGCAATCCGTTGGTAGCGGGGGGGCTGGATACGCAGTATTTT
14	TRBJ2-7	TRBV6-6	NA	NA	CASSWSLEGGEQYF	TGTGCCAGCAGTTGGTCTCTAGAGGGAGGCGAGCAGTACTTC
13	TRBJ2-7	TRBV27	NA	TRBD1	CASSLGQAYELYF	TGTGCCAGCAGCCTAGGACAGGCCTACGAGCTGTACTTC
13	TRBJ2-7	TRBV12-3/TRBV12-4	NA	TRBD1	CAVSTGVYYEQYF	TGTGCCGTGTCCACAGGGGTATACTACGAGCAGTACTTC
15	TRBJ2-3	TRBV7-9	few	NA	CASSLPGSVTDTQYF	TGTGCCAGCAGCTTACCCGGCTCAGTCACAGATACGCAGTATTTT
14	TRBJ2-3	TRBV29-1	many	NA	CSVGFAGSTDTQYF	TGCAGCGTTGGGTTTGCGGGGAGCACAGATACGCAGTATTTT
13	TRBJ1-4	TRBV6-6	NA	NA	CASTQTPNEELFF	TGTGCCAGCACCCAGACTCCTAATGAAGAACTGTTTTTT
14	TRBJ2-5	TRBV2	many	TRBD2	CASSWEGHQETQYF	TGTGCCAGCAGTTGGGAGGGTCACCAAGAGACCCAGTACTTC
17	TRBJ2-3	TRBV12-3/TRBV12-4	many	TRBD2	CASSAGLAGGSTDTQYF	TGTGCCAGCAGCGCAGGACTAGCGGGAGGAAGCACAGATACGCAGTATTTT
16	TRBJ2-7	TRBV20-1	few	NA	CSANNARRLSSYEQYF	TGCAGTGCTAACAACGCTCGGCGGCTGAGCTCCTACGAGCAGTACTTC
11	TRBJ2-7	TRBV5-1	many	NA	CASSVGVEQYF	TGCGCCAGCAGCGTAGGAGTCGAGCAGTACTTC
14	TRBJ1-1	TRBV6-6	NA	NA	CASSLEAVGTEAFF	TGTGCCAGCAGTTTGGAGGCCGTAGGGACTGAAGCTTTCTTT
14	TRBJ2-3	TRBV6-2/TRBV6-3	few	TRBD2	CASTLAGAGDTQYF	TGTGCCAGCACCTTAGCGGGAGCAGGGGATACGCAGTATTTT
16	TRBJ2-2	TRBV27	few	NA	CASSLLSSLSTGELFF	TGTGCCAGCAGTTTACTTTCGTCCCTTTCCACCGGGGAGCTGTTTTTT
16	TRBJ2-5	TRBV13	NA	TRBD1	CASSPHDRENEETQYF	TGTGCCAGCAGCCCCCACGACAGGGAGAATGAAGAGACCCAGTACTTC
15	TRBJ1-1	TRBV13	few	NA	CASSSWGRLNTEAFF	TGTGCCAGCAGCTCCTGGGGCAGACTGAACACTGAAGCTTTCTTT